A single sample is the source of the 5 T cell receptor beta chains below, sequenced in a study of CD8+CD57+ T cells in acquired aplastic anemia. For sequencing, patients were chosen who had shown expansion of CD8+CD57+ cells by flow cytometry. TCR beta VDJ and CDR3 profiles were obtained from a genomic DNA template. TCRdb reprocessed the reads with MiXCR, giving one entry per CDR3 protein. In the table there are about 160,000 distinct CDR3 sequences, 45% to 50% of which are singletons. The sequenced sample was sorted CD4+, CD8+, or CD8+CD57+ T cells (not recorded which) from PBMCs. The receptors come from a human donor with aplastic anemia.

This clonotype occurred a few times. Being one base from a much bigger clone, this may be a read error. CDR3 region: CASGLRPTEAFF. In nucleotides, the CDR3 is TGTGCCAGCGGCCTAAGACCCACTGAAGCTTTCTTT. The rearrangement links TRBV5-6 to TRBJ1-1; unclear D gene. The germline V and J ends were trimmed by 7 bases and 4 bases, with 11 bases remaining between them. CDR3 size: 12 residues. Germline V gene sequence: CDR1 SGHDT, CDR2 YYEEEE.

This clonotype was seen ten or more times. V and J are TRBV7-9 and TRBJ2-3; D tentatively fits TRBD1 or TRBD2 (5 bases each). The CDR3 spans 16 residues. Germline V gene sequence: CDR1 SEHNR, CDR2 FQNEAQ (reference sequence). The V end lost 5 bases, the J end lost 6 bases, and 21 bases lay between the germline ends. CDR3 protein: CASSPQGSTIDDTQYF. The DNA of the CDR3 is TGTGCCAGCAGCCCCCAGGGCTCGACTATTGATGATACGCAGTATTTT.

For this clonotype: A read error may explain this, as a much larger clone is one base away. CDR3 bases: TGTGCCAGTAGTATAGATCGCTGGAGGCCCCCCTACGAGCAGTACTTC. It specifies CASSIDRWRPPYEQYF. This chain joins TRBV19 and TRBJ2-7; possible D gene TRBD2, 5 bases. The CDR3 runs 16 residues. The V end lost 0 bases, the J end lost 2 bases, and 14 bases lay between the germline ends. Germline CDR1 is LNHDA and CDR2 is SQIVND (reference sequence).

This clonotype appeared once. The V gene is TRBV13, the J gene TRBJ2-7; D is unclear. CDR3 size: 16 residues. Germline CDR1 reads PRHDT; CDR2 reads FYEKMQ (reference sequence). The V end was cut by 5 bases, the J end by 5 bases, with 22 bases between. CDR3 sequence reads: CASSPPKPEGWNEQYF. CDR3 coding DNA: TGTGCCAGCAGCCCCCCAAAGCCCGAAGGATGGAACGAGCAGTACTTC.

This clonotype has ten or more counts. The gene calls are TRBV7-2 and TRBJ2-1; D not certain. This CDR3 has 13 amino acids. Germline V gene sequence: CDR1 SGHTA, CDR2 FQGNSA. V was trimmed by 3 bases and J by 6 bases, leaving 9 bases between them. The CDR3 sequence is CASSFKWGNEQFF. In DNA form, the CDR3 reads TGTGCCAGCAGCTTTAAATGGGGCAATGAGCAGTTCTTC. Full variable domain (remainder filled in from reference TRBV7-2 and TRBJ2-1): GAGVSQSPSNKVTEKGKDVELRCDPISGHTALYWYRQSLGQGLEFLIYFQGNSAPDKSGLPSDRFSAERTGGSVSTLTIQRTQQEDSAVYLCASSFKWGNEQFFGPGTRLTVL.